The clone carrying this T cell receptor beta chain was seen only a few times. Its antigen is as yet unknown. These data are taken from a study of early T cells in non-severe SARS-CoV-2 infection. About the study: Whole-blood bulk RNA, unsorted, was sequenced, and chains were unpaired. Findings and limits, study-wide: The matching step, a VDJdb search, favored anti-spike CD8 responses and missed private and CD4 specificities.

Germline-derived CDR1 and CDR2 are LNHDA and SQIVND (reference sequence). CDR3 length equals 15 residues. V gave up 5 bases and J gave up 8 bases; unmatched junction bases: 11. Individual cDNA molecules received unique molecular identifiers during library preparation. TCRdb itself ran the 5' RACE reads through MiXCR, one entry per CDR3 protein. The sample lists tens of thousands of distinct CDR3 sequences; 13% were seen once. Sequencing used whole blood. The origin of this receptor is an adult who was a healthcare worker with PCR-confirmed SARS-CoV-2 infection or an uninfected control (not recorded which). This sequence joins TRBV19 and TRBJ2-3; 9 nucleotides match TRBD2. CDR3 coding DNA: TGTGCCAGTAGTGAACTAGCGGGTAATTTCGGTACGCAGTATTTT. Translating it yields CASSELAGNFGTQYF.